This T cell receptor beta chain was captured in a study of T cells in Graves' hyperthyroidism and ophthalmopathy. Amplification yielded TCR beta CDR3 regions, with RNA transcripts as the source. The HTBI primer set was used in a first-round RT-PCR of the TCR CDR3. Using its own MiXCR run on the multiplex PCR reads, TCRdb lists one record per CDR3 protein. The repertoire has 350,000 to 450,000 distinct CDR3 sequences, 11% to 15% of them found once; the top ten carry 28%. Germline V CDR1 and CDR2: SGHAT, FQNNGV. V gave up 1 base and J gave up 4 bases; unmatched junction bases: 11. The CDR3 has 18 residues. Study findings and constraints: A model of 13 V-J pairs discriminated ophthalmopathy from stable hyperthyroidism.

This clonotype showed up many times. The antigen is undetermined. The rearrangement joins TRBV11-2 to TRBJ2-1, with 9 nucleotides matching TRBD2. The sequenced material came from blood. The source is a man over 45 with Graves' ophthalmopathy. The CDR3 DNA sequence: TGTGCCAGCAGCTTAGTATCCGTGCGTCTAGCGGGATACAATGAGCAGTTCTTC. As protein: CASSLVSVRLAGYNEQFF.